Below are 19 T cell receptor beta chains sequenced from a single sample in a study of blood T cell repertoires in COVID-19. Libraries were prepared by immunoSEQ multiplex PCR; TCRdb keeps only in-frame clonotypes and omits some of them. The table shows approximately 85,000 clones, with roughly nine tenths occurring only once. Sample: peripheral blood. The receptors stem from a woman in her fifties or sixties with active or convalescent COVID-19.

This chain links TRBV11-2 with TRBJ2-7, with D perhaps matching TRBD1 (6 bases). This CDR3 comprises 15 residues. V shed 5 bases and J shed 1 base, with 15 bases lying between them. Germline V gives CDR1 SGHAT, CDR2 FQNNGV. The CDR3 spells CASSRWGRGSYEQYF. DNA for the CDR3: TGTGCCAGCAGCCGATGGGGTAGGGGGTCCTACGAGCAGTACTTC. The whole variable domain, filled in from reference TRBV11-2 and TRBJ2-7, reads EAGVAQSPRYKIIEKRQSVAFWCNPISGHATLYWYQQILGQGPKLLIQFQNNGVVDDSQLPKDRFSAERLKGVDSTLKIQPAKLEDSAVYLCASSRWGRGSYEQYFGPGTRLTVT.

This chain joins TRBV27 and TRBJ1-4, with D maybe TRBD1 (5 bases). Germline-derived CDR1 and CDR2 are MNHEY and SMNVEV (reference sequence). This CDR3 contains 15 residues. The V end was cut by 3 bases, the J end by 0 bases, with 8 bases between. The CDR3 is CASSFSRATNEKLFF. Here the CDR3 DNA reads TGTGCCAGCAGTTTTAGCAGGGCAACTAATGAAAAACTGTTTTTT.

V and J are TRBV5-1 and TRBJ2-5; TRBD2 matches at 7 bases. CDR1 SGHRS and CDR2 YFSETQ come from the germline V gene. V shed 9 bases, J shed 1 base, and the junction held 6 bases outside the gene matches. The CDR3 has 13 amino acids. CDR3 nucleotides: TGCGCCACCACGACGGGGGGCCAAGAGACCCAGTACTTC. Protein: CATTTGGQETQYF.

The chain's CDR3 is CASLPGQGAWEQYF. DNA of the CDR3: TGTGCCTCTCTACCCGGACAGGGGGCTTGGGAGCAGTACTTC. V gene TRBV2 combines with J gene TRBJ2-7; 11 bases map to TRBD1. Trimming removed 11 bases from V and 7 bases from J; junction bases left unmatched: 13. The CDR3 runs to 14 residues. The germline gives CDR1 SNHLY, CDR2 FYNNEI.

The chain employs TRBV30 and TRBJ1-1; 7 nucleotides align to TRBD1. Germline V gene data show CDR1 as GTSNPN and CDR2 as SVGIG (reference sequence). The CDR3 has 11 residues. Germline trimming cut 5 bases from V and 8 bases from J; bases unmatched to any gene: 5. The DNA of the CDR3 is TGTGCCTGGGACTGGGACAGAGAAGCTTTCTTT. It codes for CAWDWDREAFF.

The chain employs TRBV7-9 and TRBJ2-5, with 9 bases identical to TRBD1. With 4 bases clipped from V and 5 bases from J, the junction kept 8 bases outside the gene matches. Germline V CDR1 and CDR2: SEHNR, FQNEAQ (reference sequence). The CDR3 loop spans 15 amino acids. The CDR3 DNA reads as TGTGCCAGCAGCTCCCCCGGGACAGGGTTGGAGACCCAGTACTTC. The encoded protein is CASSSPGTGLETQYF.

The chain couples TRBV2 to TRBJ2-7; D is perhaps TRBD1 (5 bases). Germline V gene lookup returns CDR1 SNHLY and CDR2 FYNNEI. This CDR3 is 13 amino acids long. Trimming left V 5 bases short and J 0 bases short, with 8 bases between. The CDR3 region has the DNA TGTGCCAGCAGTACAGGCTACTCCTACGAGCAGTACTTC. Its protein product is CASSTGYSYEQYF.

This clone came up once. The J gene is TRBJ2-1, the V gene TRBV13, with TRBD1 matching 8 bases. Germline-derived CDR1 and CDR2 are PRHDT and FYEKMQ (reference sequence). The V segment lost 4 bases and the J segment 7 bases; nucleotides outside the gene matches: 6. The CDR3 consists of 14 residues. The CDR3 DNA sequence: TGTGCCAGCAGCTCCGGGACAGGAGAGAATGAGCAGTTCTTC. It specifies CASSSGTGENEQFF.

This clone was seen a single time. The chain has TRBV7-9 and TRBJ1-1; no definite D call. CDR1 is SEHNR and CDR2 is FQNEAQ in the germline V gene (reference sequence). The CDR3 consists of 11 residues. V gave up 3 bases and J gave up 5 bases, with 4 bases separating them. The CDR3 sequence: CASSFQTEAFF. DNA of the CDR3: TGTGCCAGCAGCTTTCAGACTGAAGCTTTCTTT.

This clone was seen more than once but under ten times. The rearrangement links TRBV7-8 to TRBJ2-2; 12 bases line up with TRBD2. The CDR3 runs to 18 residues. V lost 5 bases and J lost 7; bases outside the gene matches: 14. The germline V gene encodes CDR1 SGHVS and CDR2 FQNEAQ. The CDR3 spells CASSPTPLAGGPVGELFF. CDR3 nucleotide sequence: TGTGCCAGCAGCCCCACCCCGCTAGCGGGGGGGCCGGTCGGGGAGCTGTTTTTT.

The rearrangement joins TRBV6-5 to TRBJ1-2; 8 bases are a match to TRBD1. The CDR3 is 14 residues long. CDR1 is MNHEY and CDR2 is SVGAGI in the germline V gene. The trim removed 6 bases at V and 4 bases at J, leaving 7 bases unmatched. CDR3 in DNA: TGTGCCAGCAGGGATACAGGGGGTGTCTATGGCTACACCTTC. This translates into CASRDTGGVYGYTF.

In DNA, the CDR3 is TGTGCCAGCAGCCCCAAGAGGGCGACTAGCGGGGGAATCCAAGAGACCCAGTACTTC. Residues: CASSPKRATSGGIQETQYF. V is TRBV7-3 and J is TRBJ2-5, with TRBD2 identical over 12 bases. CDR3 size: 19 residues. After removal of 5 bases from V and 1 base from J, the junction contained 14 bases not matched to a gene. Germline CDR1 SGHTA, CDR2 FQGTGA.

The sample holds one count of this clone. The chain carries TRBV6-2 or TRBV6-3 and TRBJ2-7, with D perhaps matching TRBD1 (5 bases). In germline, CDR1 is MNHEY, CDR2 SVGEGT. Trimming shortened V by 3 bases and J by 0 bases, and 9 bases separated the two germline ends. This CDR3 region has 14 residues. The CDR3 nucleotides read TGTGCCAGCAGTTATGCGACAGTCTCCTACGAGCAGTACTTC. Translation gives CASSYATVSYEQYF.

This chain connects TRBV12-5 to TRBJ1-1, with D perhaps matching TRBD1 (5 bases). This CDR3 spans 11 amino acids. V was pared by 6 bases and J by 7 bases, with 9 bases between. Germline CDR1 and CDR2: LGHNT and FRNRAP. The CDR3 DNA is TGTGCTAGTGGAGACAGTTATGAAGCTTTCTTT. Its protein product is CASGDSYEAFF.

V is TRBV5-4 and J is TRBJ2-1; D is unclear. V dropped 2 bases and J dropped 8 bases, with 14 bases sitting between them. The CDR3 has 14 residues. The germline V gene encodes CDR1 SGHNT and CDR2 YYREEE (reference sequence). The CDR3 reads CASSFEALTDEQFF. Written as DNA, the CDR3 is TGTGCCAGCAGCTTTGAGGCCCTGACGGATGAGCAGTTCTTC.

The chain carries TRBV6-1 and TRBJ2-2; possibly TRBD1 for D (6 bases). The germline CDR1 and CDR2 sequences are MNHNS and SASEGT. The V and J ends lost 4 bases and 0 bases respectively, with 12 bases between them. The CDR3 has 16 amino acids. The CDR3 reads CASSAQGLANTGELFF. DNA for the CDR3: TGTGCCAGCAGTGCTCAGGGGCTAGCGAACACCGGGGAGCTGTTTTTT.

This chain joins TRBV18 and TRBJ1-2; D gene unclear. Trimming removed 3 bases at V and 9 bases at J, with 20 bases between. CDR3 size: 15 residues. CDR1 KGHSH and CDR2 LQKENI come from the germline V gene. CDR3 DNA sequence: TGTGCCAGCTCACCCTTAGAGGGCGCATTTGGGAGCTACACCTTC. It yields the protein CASSPLEGAFGSYTF.

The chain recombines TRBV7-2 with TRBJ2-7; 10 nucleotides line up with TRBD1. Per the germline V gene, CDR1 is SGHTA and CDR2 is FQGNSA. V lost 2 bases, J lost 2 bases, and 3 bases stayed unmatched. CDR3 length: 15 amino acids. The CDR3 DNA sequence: TGTGCCAGCAGCTTAAGAGGGACAGGGGCCTACGAGCAGTACTTC. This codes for CASSLRGTGAYEQYF.

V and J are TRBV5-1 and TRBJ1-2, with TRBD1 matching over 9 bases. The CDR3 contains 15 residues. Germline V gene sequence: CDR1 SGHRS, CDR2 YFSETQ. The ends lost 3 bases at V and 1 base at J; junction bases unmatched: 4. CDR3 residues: CASSSDRGFNYGYTF. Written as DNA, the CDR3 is TGCGCCAGCAGCTCGGACAGGGGCTTTAACTATGGCTACACCTTC.